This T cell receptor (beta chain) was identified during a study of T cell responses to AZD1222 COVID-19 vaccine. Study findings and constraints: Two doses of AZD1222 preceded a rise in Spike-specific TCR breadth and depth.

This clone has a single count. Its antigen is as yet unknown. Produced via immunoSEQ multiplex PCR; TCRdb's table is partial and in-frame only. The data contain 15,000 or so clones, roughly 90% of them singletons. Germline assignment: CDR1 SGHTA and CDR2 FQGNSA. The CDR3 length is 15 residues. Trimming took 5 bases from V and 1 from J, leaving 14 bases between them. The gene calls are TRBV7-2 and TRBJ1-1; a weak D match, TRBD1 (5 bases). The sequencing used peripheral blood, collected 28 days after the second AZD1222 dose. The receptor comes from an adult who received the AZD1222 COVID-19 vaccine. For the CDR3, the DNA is TGTGCCAGCAGCCCAGGGAGACGGGGGAACACTGAAGCTTTCTTT. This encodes CASSPGRRGNTEAFF.